This T cell receptor beta chain was sequenced during a study of T cell responses to AZD1222 COVID-19 vaccine. Findings and limits, study-wide: Mostly white British, mostly female donors; authors suggested clonal diversity may be underestimated.

As concerns this clone: The antigen is unknown.

This CDR3 is built from 15 residues. Trimming cost V 0 bases and J 4 bases; bases outside gene matches: 6. Germline CDR1 is SGDLS and CDR2 is YYNGEE. Sequencing used immunoSEQ multiplex PCR; TCRdb keeps in-frame clones, though not all of them. The table lists roughly 120,000 clones, 90% to 95% of them singletons. The TCR originated in an adult in good health. This chain joins TRBV9 and TRBJ2-7; 8 bases are a match to TRBD2. The source material was peripheral blood, sampled on day 0 of AZD1222 vaccination. The CDR3 DNA is TGTGCCAGCAGCGTAGTGTCTAGCGGGTGGTACGAGCAGTACTTC. Amino acids: CASSVVSSGWYEQYF.